The T cell receptor beta chain described here comes from a study of blood T cells in healthy people across ages. Study-wide results and caveats: TCR beta diversity tracked closely with naive T cell percentage.

In its sample, this clonotype was seen a few times. The target antigen is unknown. CDR3 size: 11 residues. Germline-derived CDR1 and CDR2 are SQVTM and ANQGSEA. Trimming removed 6 bases from V and 3 bases from J, with 8 bases in between. With a J-beta primer mix and a sample-barcoded 5' primer, a second PCR ran about 6 to 11 cycles. TCRdb passed the 5' RACE reads through MiXCR, listing each CDR3 protein once. The sample lists approximately 490,000 distinct CDR3 sequences, under 30% occurring once. These data also formed part of another study, on T cells of mothers and their children. This second study notes: The yield was over 9 million TCR beta CDR3 reads from each mother and a few million from each child. No clones detected were persistent microchimeric T cell clones.

This chain uses TRBV29-1 with TRBJ1-1; TRBD1 might be the D (6 bases). Material for sequencing was blood. This sequence originates from a boy younger than 18 in good health. The CDR3 DNA follows: TGCAGCGTCTCAGGGGACACTGAAGCTTTCTTT. It yields the protein CSVSGDTEAFF.